Listed here are 5 T cell receptor beta chains from one sample, sequenced in a study of blood T cell repertoires in COVID-19. This table comes from immunoSEQ multiplex PCR, and its TCRdb copy is limited to in-frame clones, with some not included. This sample has about 110,000 clones, with approximately 78% found just once. Material for sequencing was peripheral blood. These receptors came from a man aged 70 or older with acute or convalescent COVID-19.

V usage is TRBV28 and J usage is TRBJ2-3; 8 bases agree with TRBD2. This CDR3 spans 16 amino acids. Germline-derived CDR1 and CDR2 are MDHEN and SYDVKM. V dropped 3 bases and J dropped 2; count of bases not matched to a gene: 7. This chain's CDR3 is CASSFTAGGHTDTQYF. CDR3 DNA sequence: TGTGCCAGCAGTTTCACTGCGGGGGGTCACACAGATACGCAGTATTTT.

V usage is TRBV9 and J usage is TRBJ2-1, with 7 bases matching TRBD1. From germline, CDR1 is SGDLS and CDR2 YYNGEE. J gave up 7 bases and V 5 bases, and 12 bases lay outside the gene matches. The CDR3 length is 15 residues. For the CDR3, the DNA is TGTGCCAGCAGTACCAATAACGCAGGGGGAAATGAGCAGTTCTTC. It specifies CASSTNNAGGNEQFF.

The J gene is TRBJ1-1, the V gene TRBV7-9, with 8 bases that match TRBD1. CDR1 is SEHNR and CDR2 is FQNEAQ in the germline V gene (reference sequence). Trimming removed 3 bases from V and 4 bases from J; junction bases left unmatched: 7. This CDR3 is 15 amino acids long. CDR3 DNA: TGTGCCAGCAGCTTCCTTGGACAGGGCGGCACTGAAGCTTTCTTT. Its protein is CASSFLGQGGTEAFF.

CDR3 coding DNA: TGTGCCTGGAGTCGGGGAGACACTGAAGCTTTCTTT. Translated: CAWSRGDTEAFF. The chain combines TRBV30 with TRBJ1-1; D is unclear. The CDR3 totals 12 residues. Germline CDR1 GTSNPN, CDR2 SVGIG (reference sequence). Trimming left V 2 bases short and J 3 bases short, with 7 bases between.

The chain joins TRBV28 to TRBJ2-2, with 12 bases lining up with TRBD1. V trimming: 8 bases; J trimming: 7 bases; junction bases outside the gene matches: 11. The germline V gene has CDR1 MDHEN and CDR2 SYDVKM. This CDR3 has 16 amino acids. CDR3 DNA sequence: TGTGCCAGCCATCACGCGGGACAGGGGGCGTTCGGGGAGCTGTTTTTT. Protein: CASHHAGQGAFGELFF.